Shown below are 19 T cell receptor beta chains from a single sample sequenced in a study of blood T cells in healthy people across ages. With a J-beta primer mix and a sample-barcoded 5' primer, a second PCR ran about 7 to 12 cycles. Via MiXCR, TCRdb re-called the 5' RACE reads, giving one row per CDR3 protein. The table has hundreds of thousands of distinct CDR3 sequences, 49% seen once. The material sequenced was blood. The receptors were sampled from a woman aged 55-69 years in good health.

This clonotype is termed medium-sized. The gene calls are TRBV29-1 and TRBJ2-7, with D unclear. From germline, CDR1 is SQVTM and CDR2 ANQGSEA. There are 14 residues in the CDR3. V was cut by 7 bases and J by 3 bases, with 19 bases left in between. DNA for the CDR3: TGCAGCGCTTCCATACCTGCCGTCCTCTACGAGCAGTACTTC. Amino acid sequence: CSASIPAVLYEQYF.

A few counts support this clonotype. The genes are TRBV12-3 or TRBV12-4 and TRBJ2-7; TRBD2 matches 12 bases. The V and J ends lost 4 bases and 3 bases, in that order; junction bases with no gene match: 10. The CDR3 loop spans 17 amino acids. This CDR3 is CASSCTRTSGILYEQYF. The CDR3 coding sequence is TGTGCCAGCAGTTGTACGCGGACTAGCGGGATTCTCTACGAGCAGTACTTC.

The genes are TRBV10-3 and TRBJ1-2; D is unresolved. V lost 11 bases and J 0 bases, leaving 13 bases between the germline ends. Germline V gene sequence: CDR1 ENHRY, CDR2 SYGVKD. CDR3 size: 13 residues. CDR3 bases: TGTGCCGCCCGGGGTACCCCTAACTATGGCTACACCTTC. It is translated as CAARGTPNYGYTF.

The V gene is TRBV20-1, the J gene TRBJ2-1, with TRBD2 matching over 11 bases. CDR1 and CDR2 (germline): DFQATT, SNEGSKA (reference sequence). With V trimmed by 5 bases and J by 6 bases, 9 bases remained unmatched. The CDR3 contains 15 residues. The chain's CDR3 is CSASLGTSGANEQFF. The CDR3 region has the DNA TGCAGTGCTTCCCTTGGGACTAGCGGTGCCAATGAGCAGTTCTTC.

The gene calls are TRBV25-1 and TRBJ2-7, with D possibly being TRBD2 (5 bases). The germline V gene encodes CDR1 MGHDK and CDR2 SYGVNS. Trimming cost V 5 bases and J 2 bases, with 16 bases left between them. This CDR3 comprises 15 residues. The CDR3 DNA reads TGTGCCAGCAGTCCCCTTCCGGGAAGCACCTACGAGCAGTACTTC. It codes for CASSPLPGSTYEQYF.

The chain recombines TRBV7-2 with TRBJ1-1; D is unresolved. Deletions cut 4 bases from V and 12 bases from J, with 12 bases between. In germline, CDR1 is SGHTA, CDR2 FQGNSA. This CDR3 spans 11 amino acids. In DNA form, the CDR3 reads TGTGCCAGCAGCTGGGATGGGCGGACTTTCTTT. Translated: CASSWDGRTFF.

This clonotype was seen only a few times. The chain employs TRBV20-1 and TRBJ2-1; D unclear. The CDR3 covers 10 residues. V was trimmed by 3 bases and J by 10 bases, leaving 7 bases between them. The germline V gene encodes CDR1 DFQATT and CDR2 SNEGSKA (reference sequence). The CDR3 DNA reads TGCAGTGCTAGTTCTACGGAGCAGTTCTTC. Translating gives CSASSTEQFF.

The chain is built from TRBV18 and TRBJ1-2; D call uncertain. The germline V and J ends were trimmed by 3 bases and 5 bases, with 13 bases remaining between them. This CDR3 region has 14 residues. CDR1 and CDR2 (germline): KGHSH, LQKENI. As DNA, the CDR3 is TGTGCCAGCTCACCTGGATCGAGGGAATATGGCTACACCTTC. This gives the protein CASSPGSREYGYTF.

As regards this clonotype: Sequence at one end of the junction differs from germline and may be a read error. This chain uses TRBV4-2 with TRBJ2-6; D gene unclear. This CDR3 has 14 residues. Germline V gene lookup returns CDR1 LGHNA and CDR2 YNFKEQ. The CDR3 reads CTSSQDGGANVLTF. The CDR3 nucleotides are TGTACCAGCAGCCAAGATGGTGGGGCCAACGTCCTGACTTTC.

The chain employs TRBV24-1 and TRBJ2-3; D not certain. The V gene lost 5 bases and the J gene lost 2 bases, with 10 bases spanning the gap. The CDR3 totals 14 residues. Germline CDR1 and CDR2: KGHDR and SFDVKD. This chain's CDR3 is CATSAPDFTDTQYF. The CDR3 DNA follows: TGTGCCACCAGTGCCCCCGACTTCACAGATACGCAGTATTTT.

A few counts support this clonotype. V is TRBV5-6 and J is TRBJ2-7; 7 bases fit TRBD1. The CDR3 loop spans 15 amino acids. With 4 bases clipped from V and 0 bases from J, the junction kept 7 bases outside the gene matches. Germline values: CDR1 SGHDT, CDR2 YYEEEE. CDR3 DNA: TGTGCCAGCAGCCACGAACAGGGGTCCTCCTACGAGCAGTACTTC. Translating gives CASSHEQGSSYEQYF.

This clonotype was observed once. J is TRBJ2-5 and V is TRBV4-3, with D possibly matching TRBD2 (5 bases). Trimming cost V 0 bases and J 1 base, with 15 bases left between them. The CDR3 length is 17 residues. CDR1 is LGHNA, CDR2 YSLEER, per germline. Here the CDR3 reads CASSQEAVPDGQETQYF. Written as DNA, the CDR3 is TGCGCCAGCAGCCAAGAAGCGGTCCCGGATGGCCAAGAGACCCAGTACTTC.

The J gene is TRBJ1-1, the V gene TRBV10-3; TRBD1 matches at 11 bases. This CDR3 region has 14 residues. J gave up 4 bases and V 8 bases, and 6 bases lay outside the gene matches. CDR1 ENHRY and CDR2 SYGVKD come from the germline V gene. The CDR3 coding sequence is TGTGCCATCCGGACAGGGGGCCTCATCACTGAAGCTTTCTTT. It is translated as CAIRTGGLITEAFF.

Notes on this clonotype: The junction departs from germline at one end; a sequencing error may be responsible. The genes are TRBV2 and TRBJ2-3; D gene ambiguous. This CDR3 has 12 amino acids. Looked up from germline, CDR1 is SNHLY and CDR2 is FYNNEI. The CDR3 DNA follows: TGTGCCAGCAGTTTGCTCACAGATACGCGGTATTTT. It translates to CASSLLTDTRYF.

The rearrangement uses TRBV20-1 and TRBJ2-3; perhaps TRBD2 as D (5 bases). Germline V gene sequence: CDR1 DFQATT, CDR2 SNEGSKA (reference sequence). The CDR3 is made up of 13 amino acids. V gave up 3 bases and J gave up 1 base, with 8 bases separating them. The CDR3 DNA is TGCAGTGCTAGGCCGAGGGGCACAGATACGCAGTATTTT. It encodes CSARPRGTDTQYF.

This clonotype was detected a few times. The rearrangement uses TRBV5-5 and TRBJ1-5; D gene uncertain. Germline assignment: CDR1 SGHKS and CDR2 YYEKEE (reference sequence). The V end was cut by 2 bases, the J end by 4 bases, with 10 bases between. The CDR3 totals 14 residues. DNA for the CDR3: TGTGCCAGCAGCTTAGGAACAGCAAATCAGCCCCAGCATTTT. Translation gives CASSLGTANQPQHF.

The chain uses TRBV7-8 and TRBJ2-5; TRBD1 might be the D (6 bases). With 5 bases removed from V and 0 bases from J, the gap between germline ends came to 10 bases. The CDR3 extends over 14 amino acids. Per the germline V gene, CDR1 is SGHVS and CDR2 is FQNEAQ. CDR3 in DNA: TGTGCCAGCAGCCCGGGGACACACCAAGAGACCCAGTACTTC. Translation: CASSPGTHQETQYF.

The chain carries TRBV28 and TRBJ2-7; 7 bases match TRBD2. Trimming took 3 bases from V and 1 from J; bases not matched to a gene: 6. Germline-derived CDR1 and CDR2 are MDHEN and SYDVKM. CDR3 size: 15 residues. The CDR3 sequence is CASSFVPAGSYEQYF. The CDR3 DNA reads TGTGCCAGCAGTTTTGTTCCAGCGGGATCCTACGAGCAGTACTTC.

The gene calls are TRBV13 and TRBJ2-5; no firm D call. This CDR3 has 15 amino acids. The germline V gene has CDR1 PRHDT and CDR2 FYEKMQ (reference sequence). Trimming pared 4 bases from V and 1 base from J, leaving 13 bases between. This chain's CDR3 is CASSSFTVPQETQYF. In DNA form, the CDR3 reads TGTGCCAGCAGCTCATTTACAGTACCCCAAGAGACCCAGTACTTC.